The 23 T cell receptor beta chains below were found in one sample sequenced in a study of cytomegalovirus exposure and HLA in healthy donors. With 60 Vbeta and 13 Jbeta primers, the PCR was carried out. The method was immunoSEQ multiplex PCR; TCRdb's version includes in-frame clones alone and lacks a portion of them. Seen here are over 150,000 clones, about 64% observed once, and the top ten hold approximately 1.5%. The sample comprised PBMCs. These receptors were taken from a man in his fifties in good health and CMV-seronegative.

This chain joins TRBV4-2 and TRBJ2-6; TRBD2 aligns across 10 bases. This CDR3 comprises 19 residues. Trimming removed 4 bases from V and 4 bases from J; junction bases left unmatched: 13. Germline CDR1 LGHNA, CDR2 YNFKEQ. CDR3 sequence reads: CASSPGWGLASLGANVLTF. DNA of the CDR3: TGTGCCAGCAGCCCGGGATGGGGACTAGCGTCATTGGGGGCCAACGTCCTGACTTTC.

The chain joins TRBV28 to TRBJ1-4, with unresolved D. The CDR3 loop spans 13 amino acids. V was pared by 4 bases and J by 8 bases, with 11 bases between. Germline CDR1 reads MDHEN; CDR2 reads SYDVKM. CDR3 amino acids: CASSYSTAEKLFF. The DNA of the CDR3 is TGTGCCAGCAGTTATAGCACCGCCGAAAAACTGTTTTTT. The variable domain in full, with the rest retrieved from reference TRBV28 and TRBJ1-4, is DVKVTQSSRYLVKRTGEKVFLECVQDMDHENMFWYRQDPGLGLRLIYFSYDVKMKEKGDIPEGYSVSREKKERFSLILESASTNQTSMYLCASSYSTAEKLFFGSGTQLSVL.

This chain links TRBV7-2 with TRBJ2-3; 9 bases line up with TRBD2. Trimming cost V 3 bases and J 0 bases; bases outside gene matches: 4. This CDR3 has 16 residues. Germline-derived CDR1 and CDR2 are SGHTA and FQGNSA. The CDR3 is CASSLLAGVSTDTQYF. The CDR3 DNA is TGTGCCAGCAGCTTGTTAGCGGGGGTTAGCACAGATACGCAGTATTTT.

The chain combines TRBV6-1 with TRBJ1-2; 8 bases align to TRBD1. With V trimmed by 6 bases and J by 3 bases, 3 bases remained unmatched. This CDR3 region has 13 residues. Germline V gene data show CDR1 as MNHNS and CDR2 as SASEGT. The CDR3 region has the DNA TGTGCCAGCAGCAGGGGACAGGACTATGGCTACACCTTC. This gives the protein CASSRGQDYGYTF.

The CDR3 spells CASSVATSRSSPLHF. The CDR3 DNA reads TGTGCCAGCAGCGTAGCTACAAGCCGGAGTTCACCCCTCCACTTT. V and J are TRBV9 and TRBJ1-6; D is uncertain. The V end was cut by 0 bases, the J end by 9 bases, with 13 bases between. The CDR3 is made up of 15 amino acids. From germline, CDR1 is SGDLS and CDR2 YYNGEE.

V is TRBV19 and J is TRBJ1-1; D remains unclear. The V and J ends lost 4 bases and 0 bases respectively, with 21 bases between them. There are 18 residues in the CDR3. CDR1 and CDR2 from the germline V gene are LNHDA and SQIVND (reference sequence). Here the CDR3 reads CASSTPTPLVSMNTEAFF. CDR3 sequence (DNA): TGTGCCAGTAGTACACCAACCCCCCTAGTTTCCATGAACACTGAAGCTTTCTTT.

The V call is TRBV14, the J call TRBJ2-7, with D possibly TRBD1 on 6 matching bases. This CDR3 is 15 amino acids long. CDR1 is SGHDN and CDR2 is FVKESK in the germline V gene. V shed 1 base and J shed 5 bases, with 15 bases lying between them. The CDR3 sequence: CASSQGQVVRDEQYF. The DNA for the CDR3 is TGTGCCAGCAGCCAAGGACAGGTGGTCCGGGACGAGCAGTACTTC.

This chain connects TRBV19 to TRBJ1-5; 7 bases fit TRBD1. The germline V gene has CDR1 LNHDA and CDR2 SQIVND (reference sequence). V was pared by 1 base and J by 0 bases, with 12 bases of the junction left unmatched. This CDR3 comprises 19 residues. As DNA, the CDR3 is TGTGCCAGTAGTATAGTAAAGGGACAGTTTATTTATAGCAATCAGCCCCAGCATTTT. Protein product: CASSIVKGQFIYSNQPQHF.

The DNA for the CDR3 is TGTGCCAGCAGTGTATATGGGACAGCGAACACTGAAGCTTTCTTT. It encodes CASSVYGTANTEAFF. J is TRBJ1-1 and V is TRBV2; 7 bases are a match to TRBD1. The CDR3 consists of 15 residues. The ends lost 4 bases at V and 1 base at J; junction bases unmatched: 6. Germline V gene sequence: CDR1 SNHLY, CDR2 FYNNEI.

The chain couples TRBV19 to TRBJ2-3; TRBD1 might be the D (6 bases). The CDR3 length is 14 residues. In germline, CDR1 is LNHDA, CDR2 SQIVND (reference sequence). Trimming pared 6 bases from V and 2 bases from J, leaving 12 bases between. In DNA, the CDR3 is TGTGCCAGTAGCCTACAGGGTCCCACAGATACGCAGTATTTT. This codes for CASSLQGPTDTQYF.

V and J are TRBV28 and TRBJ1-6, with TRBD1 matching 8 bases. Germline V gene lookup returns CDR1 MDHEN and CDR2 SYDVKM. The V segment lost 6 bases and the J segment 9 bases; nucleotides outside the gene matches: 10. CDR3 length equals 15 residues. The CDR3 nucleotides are TGTGCCAGCAGCTTCGGAGGGACAGGTATTTCACCCCTCCACTTT. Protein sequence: CASSFGGTGISPLHF.

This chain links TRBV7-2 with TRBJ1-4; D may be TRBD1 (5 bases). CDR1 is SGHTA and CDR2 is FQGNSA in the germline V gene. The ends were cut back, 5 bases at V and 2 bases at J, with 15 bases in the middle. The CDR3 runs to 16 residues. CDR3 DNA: TGTGCCAGCAGCGAAAAAGGGGCAGGGACTAATGAAAAACTGTTTTTT. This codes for CASSEKGAGTNEKLFF.

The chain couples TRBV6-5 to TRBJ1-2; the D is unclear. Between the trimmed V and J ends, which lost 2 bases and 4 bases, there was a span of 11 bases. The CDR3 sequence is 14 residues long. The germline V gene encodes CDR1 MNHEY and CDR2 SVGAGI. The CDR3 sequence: CASSYGRNFYGYTF. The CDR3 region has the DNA TGTGCCAGCAGTTACGGCCGAAATTTCTATGGCTACACCTTC.

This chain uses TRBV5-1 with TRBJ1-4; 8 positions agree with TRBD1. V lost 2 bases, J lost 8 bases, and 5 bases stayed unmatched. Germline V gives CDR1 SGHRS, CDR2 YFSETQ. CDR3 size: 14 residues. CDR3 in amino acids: CASSLQGVREKLFF. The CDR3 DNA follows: TGCGCCAGCAGCTTACAGGGGGTTCGGGAAAAACTGTTTTTT.

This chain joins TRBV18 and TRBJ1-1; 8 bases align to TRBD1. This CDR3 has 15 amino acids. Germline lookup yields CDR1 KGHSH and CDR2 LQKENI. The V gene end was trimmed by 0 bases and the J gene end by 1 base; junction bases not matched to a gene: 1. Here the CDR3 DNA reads TGTGCCAGCTCACCACCTGGGACAGGGAACACTGAAGCTTTCTTT. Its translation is CASSPPGTGNTEAFF.

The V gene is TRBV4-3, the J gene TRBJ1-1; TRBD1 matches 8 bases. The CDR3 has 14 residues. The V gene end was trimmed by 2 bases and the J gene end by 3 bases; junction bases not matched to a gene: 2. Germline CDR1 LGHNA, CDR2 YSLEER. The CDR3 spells CASSQQGADTEAFF. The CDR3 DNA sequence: TGCGCCAGCAGCCAACAGGGGGCGGACACTGAAGCTTTCTTT.

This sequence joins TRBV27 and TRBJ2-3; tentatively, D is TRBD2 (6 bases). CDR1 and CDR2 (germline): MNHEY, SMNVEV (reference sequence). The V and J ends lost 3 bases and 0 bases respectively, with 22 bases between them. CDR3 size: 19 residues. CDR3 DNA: TGTGCCAGCAGTTTCGCCCTTGCTCGTGCGGGGCCAAGCACAGATACGCAGTATTTT. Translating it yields CASSFALARAGPSTDTQYF.

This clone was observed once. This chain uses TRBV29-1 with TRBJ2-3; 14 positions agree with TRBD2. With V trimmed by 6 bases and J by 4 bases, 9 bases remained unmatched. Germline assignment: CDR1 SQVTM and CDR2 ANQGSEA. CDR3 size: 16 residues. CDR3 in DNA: TGCAGCGTCGGGGGACTAGCGGGGGTCCGCTCAGATACGCAGTATTTT. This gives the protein CSVGGLAGVRSDTQYF.

CDR3 DNA sequence: TGTGCCAGCGGCGGACAGGCTAGCTATGGCTACACCTTC. Translated: CASGGQASYGYTF. The genes are TRBV5-4 and TRBJ1-2, with 7 positions matching TRBD1. Germline V lookup: CDR1 SGHNT, CDR2 YYREEE (reference sequence). The CDR3 totals 13 residues. V lost 7 bases to trimming and J lost 4 bases; unmatched junction nucleotides: 7.

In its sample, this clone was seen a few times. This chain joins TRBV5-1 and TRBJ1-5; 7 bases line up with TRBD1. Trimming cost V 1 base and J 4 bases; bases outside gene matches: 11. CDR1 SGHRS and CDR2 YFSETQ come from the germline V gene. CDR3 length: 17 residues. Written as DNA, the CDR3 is TGCGCCAGCAGCTTGAGTCAAAGACAGGGCTCAAATCAGCCCCAGCATTTT. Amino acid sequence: CASSLSQRQGSNQPQHF. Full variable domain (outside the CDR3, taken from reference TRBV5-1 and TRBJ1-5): KAGVTQTPRYLIKTRGQQVTLSCSPISGHRSVSWYQQTPGQGLQFLFEYFSETQRNKGNFPGRFSGRQFSNSRSEMNVSTLELGDSALYLCASSLSQRQGSNQPQHFGDGTRLSIL.

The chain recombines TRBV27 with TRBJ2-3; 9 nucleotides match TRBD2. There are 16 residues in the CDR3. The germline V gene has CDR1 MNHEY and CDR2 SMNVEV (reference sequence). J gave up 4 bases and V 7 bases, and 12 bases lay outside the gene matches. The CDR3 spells CASTSLGRGGSDTQYF. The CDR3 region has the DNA TGTGCCAGCACCTCACTGGGGCGGGGGGGGTCAGATACGCAGTATTTT.

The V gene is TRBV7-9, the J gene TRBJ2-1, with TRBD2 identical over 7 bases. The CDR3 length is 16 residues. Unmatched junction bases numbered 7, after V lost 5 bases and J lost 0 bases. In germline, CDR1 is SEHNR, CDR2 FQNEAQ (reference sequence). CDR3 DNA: TGTGCCAGCAGCCCGATGGAGCGGGGCTCCTACAATGAGCAGTTCTTC. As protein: CASSPMERGSYNEQFF.

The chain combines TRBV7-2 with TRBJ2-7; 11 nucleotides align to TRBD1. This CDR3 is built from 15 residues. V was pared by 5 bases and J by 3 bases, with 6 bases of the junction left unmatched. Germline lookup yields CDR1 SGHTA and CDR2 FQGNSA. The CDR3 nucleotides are TGTGCCAGCAGCCGCGGGGGGACAGGGGGCTACGAGCAGTACTTC. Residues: CASSRGGTGGYEQYF.